These 5 T cell receptor beta chains originate from one sample sequenced in a study of cytomegalovirus exposure and HLA in healthy donors. 13 Jbeta primers and 60 Vbeta primers were used for the PCR. TCRdb's table, derived via immunoSEQ multiplex PCR, lists solely in-frame clones and lacks some. The sample includes about 230,000 clones, more than 75% of them seen just once. The sample consisted of PBMCs. The receptors come from a girl aged 2-9 years in good health and CMV-seronegative.

This chain connects TRBV7-9 to TRBJ2-7; 10 positions match TRBD2. J lost 2 bases, V lost 5 bases, and 9 bases had no gene match. This CDR3 has 16 amino acids. Germline loops: CDR1 SEHNR, CDR2 FQNEAQ (reference sequence). Here the CDR3 DNA reads TGTGCCAGCAGCCGGATAGCGGGAGGAGCAACCTACGAGCAGTACTTC. Protein product: CASSRIAGGATYEQYF.

This chain connects TRBV18 to TRBJ2-6; D unclear. Trimming pared 3 bases from V and 1 base from J, leaving 10 bases between. Per the germline V gene, CDR1 is KGHSH and CDR2 is LQKENI. The CDR3 is 16 residues long. Here the CDR3 DNA reads TGTGCCAGCTCACCGCAGGTTACTTCTGGGGCCAACGTCCTGACTTTC. It yields the protein CASSPQVTSGANVLTF.

This clone has just one count. This sequence joins TRBV6-5 and TRBJ2-7; D perhaps matches TRBD1 (5 bases). This CDR3 comprises 16 residues. The germline V gene has CDR1 MNHEY and CDR2 SVGAGI. V shed 2 bases and J shed 3 bases, with 17 bases lying between them. DNA of the CDR3: TGTGCCAGCAGTTACGAACTGGGATCCAGGGACTACGAGCAGTACTTC. Translated: CASSYELGSRDYEQYF.

The rearrangement uses TRBV7-3 and TRBJ2-1, with TRBD2 matching 9 bases. The germline CDR1 and CDR2 sequences are SGHTA and FQGTGA. The length of the CDR3 is 18 residues. Germline trimming cut 5 bases from V and 10 bases from J; bases unmatched to any gene: 21. CDR3 sequence reads: CASSRERLFAGGSREQFF. The CDR3 DNA follows: TGTGCCAGCAGCCGCGAGCGACTATTTGCGGGGGGGTCACGCGAGCAGTTCTTC.

The chain employs TRBV30 and TRBJ2-7; D unclear. The CDR3 length is 11 residues. Looked up from germline, CDR1 is GTSNPN and CDR2 is SVGIG (reference sequence). The V end lost 0 bases, the J end lost 7 bases, and 7 bases lay between the germline ends. This chain's CDR3 is CAWSVTREQYF. As DNA, the CDR3 is TGTGCCTGGAGTGTAACTCGGGAGCAGTACTTC.